Below, 18 T cell receptor beta chains from the same sample are listed, as sequenced in a study of cytomegalovirus exposure and HLA in healthy donors. Researchers ran the PCR with 60 Vbeta and 13 Jbeta primers. The data were produced by immunoSEQ multiplex PCR, yet TCRdb's version contains in-frame clones alone and is incomplete. This table has 150,000 to 200,000 clones, around 75% appearing once. The specimen was PBMCs. Every receptor here comes from a woman in her forties or fifties in good health and CMV-seronegative.

J is TRBJ2-5 and V is TRBV2, with unresolved D. The last part of the DNA fits TRBJ2-7 better; the J call may be wrong. The CDR3 has 12 residues. Germline CDR1 SNHLY, CDR2 FYNNEI. The CDR3 reads CASGPSSYEQYF. The CDR3 DNA sequence: TGTGCCAGCGGGCCGAGCTCCTACGAGCAGTACTTC.

The rearrangement links TRBV18 to TRBJ2-6; D might be TRBD1 (6 bases). This CDR3 region has 19 residues. CDR1 and CDR2 from the germline V gene are KGHSH and LQKENI. The ends were cut back, 0 bases at V and 1 base at J, with 16 bases in the middle. The CDR3 DNA reads as TGTGCCAGCTCACCACCGGTCGTCAGGGGAATGTCTGGGGCCAACGTCCTGACTTTC. It specifies CASSPPVVRGMSGANVLTF.

About this clone itself: No conserved phenylalanine or tryptophan is present at the end of the CDR3, so a read error is the likely explanation. It is unclear where the CDR3 begins or ends on the DNA, so no DNA is shown, and the CDR3 is as TCRdb lists it. This chain uses TRBV6-1 with TRBJ2-7; the table's TRBD2 call for D was not verified on the DNA. CDR1 and CDR2 from the germline V gene are MNHNS and SASEGT. The CDR3 sequence runs 11 residues, both termini included. The CDR3 loop is CASSALAGSHI.

The chain joins TRBV12-5 to TRBJ1-1; D is uncertain. Germline V gene sequence: CDR1 LGHNT, CDR2 FRNRAP. The CDR3 loop spans 13 amino acids. V lost 3 bases and J 1 base, leaving 6 bases between the germline ends. CDR3: CASGLHKNTEAFF. The CDR3 coding sequence is TGTGCTAGTGGTTTACATAAGAACACTGAAGCTTTCTTT.

V usage is TRBV11-2 and J usage is TRBJ2-7; D gene uncertain. In germline, CDR1 is SGHAT, CDR2 FQNNGV. The CDR3 totals 12 residues. Trimming took 5 bases from V and 0 from J, leaving 5 bases between them. CDR3 loop: CASSGSSYEQYF. CDR3 bases: TGTGCCAGCAGCGGTAGCTCCTACGAGCAGTACTTC.

This clone has only one observation. This sequence joins TRBV11-1 and TRBJ2-7, with 11 bases fitting TRBD1. Germline values: CDR1 SGHAT, CDR2 FQDESV (reference sequence). V was clipped by 4 bases and J by 4 bases; unmatched bases: 3. The CDR3 length is 14 residues. The CDR3 bases are TGTGCCAGCAGCTCCGGGACAGGGGGGTACGAGCAGTACTTC. This encodes CASSSGTGGYEQYF.

V usage is TRBV7-2 and J usage is TRBJ1-4, with D tentatively TRBD1 (6 bases). The length of the CDR3 is 16 residues. V lost 5 bases to trimming and J lost 9 bases, with 22 bases between them. The germline gives CDR1 SGHTA, CDR2 FQGNSA. The CDR3 spells CASSLGAGTSNQKLFF. The CDR3 DNA is TGTGCCAGCAGCCTCGGAGCCGGGACAAGCAATCAAAAACTGTTTTTT. Together with reference TRBV7-2 and TRBJ1-4, the CDR3 gives the full variable domain: GAGVSQSPSNKVTEKGKDVELRCDPISGHTALYWYRQSLGQGLEFLIYFQGNSAPDKSGLPSDRFSAERTGGSVSTLTIQRTQQEDSAVYLCASSLGAGTSNQKLFFGSGTQLSVL.

The CDR3 bases are TGTGCCAGCAGCCCTAAGACAGGGAGTGGCGGCTACACCTTC. It translates to CASSPKTGSGGYTF. This chain joins TRBV11-1 and TRBJ1-2, with 7 bases matching TRBD1. The germline V gene has CDR1 SGHAT and CDR2 FQDESV (reference sequence). With V trimmed by 5 bases and J by 8 bases, 11 bases remained unmatched. The CDR3 sequence is 14 residues long.

V and J are TRBV6-5 and TRBJ2-5, with D possibly being TRBD1 (5 bases). TRBJ2-7 matches the DNA end more closely, so the J call is doubtful. Germline CDR1 reads MNHEY; CDR2 reads SVGAGI. The CDR3 has 14 residues. CDR3 protein: CASSYGQGTYEQYF. DNA of the CDR3: TGTGCCAGCAGTTACGGGCAGGGCACCTACGAGCAGTACTTC.

This clone was detected only a few times. The V and J genes are TRBV6-5 and TRBJ2-7; 10 nucleotides align to TRBD1. The CDR3 runs to 15 residues. V trimming: 4 bases; J trimming: 0 bases; junction bases outside the gene matches: 3. The V gene's germline CDR1 is MNHEY and CDR2 SVGAGI. CDR3 DNA: TGTGCCAGCAGTTCCCGGGACAGGGGCTCCTACGAGCAGTACTTC. Translated, it gives CASSSRDRGSYEQYF.

The chain employs TRBV15 and TRBJ1-5; 8 bases are a match to TRBD1. J was trimmed by 4 bases and V by 0 bases; bases with no gene match: 8. The CDR3 has 17 amino acids. CDR1 is LNHNV and CDR2 is YYDKDF in the germline V gene (reference sequence). The CDR3 here is CATSREVRGRMNQPQHF. As DNA, the CDR3 is TGTGCCACCAGCAGAGAGGTCAGGGGGCGGATGAATCAGCCCCAGCATTTT.

This chain uses TRBV11-2 with TRBJ2-5, with a weak D call TRBD1 (5 bases). The CDR3 loop spans 14 amino acids. V was trimmed by 1 base and J by 5 bases, leaving 11 bases between them. The germline CDR1 and CDR2 sequences are SGHAT and FQNNGV. CDR3 in amino acids: CASSLGGEGETQYF. The CDR3 nucleotides read TGTGCCAGCAGCTTAGGGGGCGAAGGGGAGACCCAGTACTTC.

The chain recombines TRBV6-5 with TRBJ1-1, with D maybe TRBD1 (5 bases). The V end lost 5 bases, the J end lost 3 bases, and 10 bases lay between the germline ends. From germline, CDR1 is MNHEY and CDR2 SVGAGI. The CDR3 length is 13 residues. The CDR3 sequence: CASSERQYTEAFF. CDR3 bases: TGTGCCAGCAGTGAACGACAGTACACTGAAGCTTTCTTT.

This clone was counted a single time. The chain couples TRBV7-2 to TRBJ1-5; D remains ambiguous. The length of the CDR3 is 13 residues. V was trimmed by 2 bases and J by 4 bases, leaving 6 bases between them. Germline values: CDR1 SGHTA, CDR2 FQGNSA. For the CDR3, the DNA is TGTGCCAGCAGCTTAAACAGTAATCAGCCCCAGCATTTT. It codes for CASSLNSNQPQHF.

This clone was seen more than once but under ten times. The CDR3 DNA reads as TGCGCCAGCAGCCAGGGGGGTAAGAACACTGAAGCTTTCTTT. Protein sequence: CASSQGGKNTEAFF. The rearrangement joins TRBV4-1 to TRBJ1-1; TRBD1 might be the D (5 bases). The CDR3 spans 14 residues. Looked up from germline, CDR1 is MGHRA and CDR2 is YSYEKL. V lost 3 bases and J lost 1, with 9 bases in between.

This clone was recorded a few times. This chain links TRBV4-3 with TRBJ1-2; D not certain. V lost 0 bases to trimming and J lost 4 bases, with 12 bases between them. CDR3 size: 15 residues. The germline V gene encodes CDR1 LGHNA and CDR2 YSLEER. This chain's CDR3 is CASSQEGNTFYGYTF. CDR3 nucleotides: TGCGCCAGCAGCCAAGAGGGCAACACCTTCTATGGCTACACCTTC.

The rearrangement joins TRBV5-1 to TRBJ2-3; 8 nucleotides agree with TRBD2. Unmatched junction bases numbered 6, after V lost 1 base and J lost 2 bases. Germline V gene sequence: CDR1 SGHRS, CDR2 YFSETQ. This CDR3 comprises 16 residues. Here the CDR3 DNA reads TGCGCCAGCAGCTTGACTAGCGGAGCCCCCACAGATACGCAGTATTTT. This sequence encodes CASSLTSGAPTDTQYF. Looking up the rest from reference TRBV5-1 and TRBJ2-3 gives the full variable domain: KAGVTQTPRYLIKTRGQQVTLSCSPISGHRSVSWYQQTPGQGLQFLFEYFSETQRNKGNFPGRFSGRQFSNSRSEMNVSTLELGDSALYLCASSLTSGAPTDTQYFGPGTRLTVL.

This clone was picked up one time. CDR3 in amino acids: CASSNTGTGANVLTF. In DNA form, the CDR3 reads TGCGCCAGCAGCAATACAGGGACTGGGGCCAACGTCCTGACTTTC. This chain uses TRBV5-1 with TRBJ2-6; perhaps TRBD1 as D (6 bases). The CDR3 is made up of 15 amino acids. Trimming removed 4 bases at V and 2 bases at J, with 10 bases between. Germline assignment: CDR1 SGHRS and CDR2 YFSETQ.